The 12 T cell receptor beta chains listed next were all sequenced from one sample in a study of blood T cell repertoires in COVID-19. Using immunoSEQ multiplex PCR, the repertoire was profiled, and TCRdb retains in-frame clones only, with some absent. The sample includes about 60,000 clones, 75% to 90% of them seen just once. Material: peripheral blood. These receptors came from a woman aged 55-69 years with active COVID-19.

The chain recombines TRBV4-1 with TRBJ1-1, with 9 bases fitting TRBD1. V shed 3 bases, J shed 5 bases, and the junction held 10 bases outside the gene matches. Germline V gene sequence: CDR1 MGHRA, CDR2 YSYEKL. This CDR3 region has 16 residues. CDR3 in amino acids: CASSHGKQGANTEAFF. CDR3 nucleotide sequence: TGCGCCAGCAGCCACGGTAAACAGGGGGCGAATACTGAAGCTTTCTTT.

The chain combines TRBV24-1 with TRBJ1-5; D not resolved. This CDR3 region has 14 residues. CDR1 is KGHDR and CDR2 is SFDVKD in the germline V gene. V was trimmed by 0 bases and J by 10 bases, leaving 12 bases between them. DNA of the CDR3: TGTGCCACCAGTGATTTGTCCTTGCGGGTCCCCCAGCATTTT. Amino acids: CATSDLSLRVPQHF.

The chain links TRBV7-2 to TRBJ2-2, with 7 nucleotides matching TRBD1. CDR1 and CDR2 from the germline V gene are SGHTA and FQGNSA. The V and J ends lost 5 bases and 4 bases, in that order; junction bases with no gene match: 7. There are 15 residues in the CDR3. In nucleotides, the CDR3 is TGTGCCAGCAGCACCTACAGGGGCCTCACCGGGGAGCTGTTTTTT. This translates into CASSTYRGLTGELFF.

The chain carries TRBV6-6 and TRBJ1-4; TRBD1 aligns across 9 bases. CDR1 is MNHNY, CDR2 SVGAGI, per germline (reference sequence). V lost 5 bases, J lost 1 base, and 5 bases stayed unmatched. This CDR3 spans 16 amino acids. CDR3 loop: CASSHRDRVTNEKLFF. The DNA of the CDR3 is TGTGCCAGCAGTCACCGGGACAGGGTAACTAATGAAAAACTGTTTTTT.

This sequence joins TRBV29-1 and TRBJ1-1, with D hard to call. The CDR3 loop spans 11 amino acids. Trimming left V 3 bases short and J 0 bases short, with 2 bases between. Germline values: CDR1 SQVTM, CDR2 ANQGSEA. The CDR3 nucleotides read TGCAGCGTTGACATGAACACTGAAGCTTTCTTT. This sequence encodes CSVDMNTEAFF.

The rearrangement links TRBV19 to TRBJ1-1; 8 bases agree with TRBD1. Trimming removed 2 bases from V and 9 bases from J; junction bases left unmatched: 8. CDR3 length: 14 residues. Germline V gene lookup returns CDR1 LNHDA and CDR2 SQIVND (reference sequence). The DNA for the CDR3 is TGTGCCAGTAGTATAAGGGGGGGGACAGGCCAAGCTTTCTTT. Its protein is CASSIRGGTGQAFF.

This clone was counted a few times. This chain links TRBV6-2 or TRBV6-3 with TRBJ2-7; 13 bases align to TRBD2. V trimming: 4 bases; J trimming: 6 bases; junction bases outside the gene matches: 9. The CDR3 has 16 residues. The germline gives CDR1 MNHEY, CDR2 SVGEGT. In DNA, the CDR3 is TGTGCCAGCAGTTTCGCTCCGGGACTAGCGGGGAGCGAGCAGTACTTC. Encoded protein: CASSFAPGLAGSEQYF.

This chain joins TRBV19 and TRBJ1-1; a possible D gene is TRBD1 (5 bases). Germline V CDR1 and CDR2: LNHDA, SQIVND (reference sequence). V was cut by 9 bases and J by 1 base, with 15 bases left in between. CDR3 length equals 14 residues. The CDR3 here is CASTRQGGNTEAFF. Here the CDR3 DNA reads TGTGCCAGCACTCGCCAGGGAGGGAACACTGAAGCTTTCTTT.

This clone has a single count. This chain uses TRBV7-3 with TRBJ2-2; D gene unclear. From germline, CDR1 is SGHTA and CDR2 FQGTGA. V shed 5 bases and J shed 1 base, with 5 bases lying between them. The CDR3 extends over 13 amino acids. DNA for the CDR3: TGTGCCAGCAGCCCCCGGAACACCGGGGAGCTGTTTTTT. Protein sequence: CASSPRNTGELFF. The variable domain in full, completed from reference TRBV7-3 and TRBJ2-2, reads GAGVSQTPSNKVTEKGKYVELRCDPISGHTALYWYRQSLGQGPEFLIYFQGTGAADDSGLPNDRFFAVRPEGSVSTLKIQRTERGDSAVYLCASSPRNTGELFFGEGSRLTVL.

The V gene is TRBV11-3, the J gene TRBJ2-2, with D uncertain. The CDR3 loop spans 13 amino acids. V lost 3 bases to trimming and J lost 7 bases, with 9 bases between them. Germline CDR1 SGHNT, CDR2 YENEEA. CDR3 residues: CASSFSLGGELFF. The CDR3 region has the DNA TGTGCCAGCAGCTTTAGCCTCGGCGGGGAGCTGTTTTTT.

This rearrangement joins TRBV7-8 to TRBJ2-1, with 8 nucleotides matching TRBD2. CDR1 is SGHVS, CDR2 FQNEAQ, per germline. The CDR3 loop spans 16 amino acids. Unmatched junction bases numbered 9, after V lost 5 bases and J lost 3 bases. The CDR3 protein is CASSPGGAGGYNEQFF. The CDR3 DNA is TGTGCCAGCAGCCCCGGCGGGGCGGGGGGCTACAATGAGCAGTTCTTC.

The chain uses TRBV9 and TRBJ2-7, with 10 bases fitting TRBD1. Trimming removed 3 bases from V and 3 bases from J; junction bases left unmatched: 12. Germline V CDR1 and CDR2: SGDLS, YYNGEE. The CDR3 spans 17 residues. The CDR3 nucleotides read TGTGCCAGCAGCGCAAACTCCGGGACAGGGGACCACTACGAGCAGTACTTC. It yields the protein CASSANSGTGDHYEQYF.